The rows below give T cell receptor beta chains drawn from one sample of a study of shared clonotypes between healthy human individuals. The data were produced by immunoSEQ multiplex PCR, yet TCRdb's version contains in-frame clones alone and is incomplete. The sample carries about 2.4 million clones, approximately 93% recorded once. Sequences were obtained from naive CD4+ T cells from PBMCs. These receptor sequences come from a man in his late teens or twenties in good health. Some clones in this sample may be carry-over from other donors' samples. CDR3s include the opening cysteine and the closing phenylalanine or tryptophan. D genes are given only for firm matches. Rows give clone size only sometimes, using once, few, many, or a class for an expanded clone.

J gene,V gene,D gene,clone size,CDR3 protein,CDR3 DNA
TRBJ2-7,TRBV13,TRBD1,.,CASSQTGVSYEQYF,TGTGCCAGCAGCCAGACAGGGGTCTCCTACGAGCAGTACTTC
TRBJ2-2,TRBV6-5,TRBD1,once,CASVRTGDDTGELFF,TGTGCCAGCGTCCGGACAGGGGATGACACCGGGGAGCTGTTTTTT
TRBJ2-1,TRBV7-6,TRBD2,.,CASSFRLAVAYNEQFF,TGTGCCAGCAGCTTCCGACTAGCGGTGGCCTACAATGAGCAGTTCTTC
TRBJ1-1,TRBV29-1,.,few,CSVEVGAALGAFF,TGCAGCGTTGAAGTTGGAGCAGCCTTAGGGGCTTTCTTT
TRBJ2-1,TRBV5-1,TRBD2,.,CASSPREGFGYNEQFF,TGCGCCAGCAGCCCTCGGGAGGGATTCGGATACAATGAGCAGTTCTTC
TRBJ1-2,TRBV14,.,.,CASSQEGAGRYGYTF,TGTGCCAGCAGCCAAGAAGGAGCAGGGAGGTATGGCTACACCTTC
TRBJ1-2,TRBV6-5,TRBD1,.,CASSYRGTGHAGYTF,TGTGCCAGCAGTTACCGGGGGACAGGGCATGCTGGCTACACCTTC
TRBJ2-3,TRBV15,TRBD1,.,CATRETGSTDTQYF,TGTGCCACCAGAGAGACAGGGAGCACAGATACGCAGTATTTT
TRBJ2-2,TRBV9,TRBD1,.,CASSYTGGHNTGELFF,TGTGCCAGCAGCTATACAGGGGGGCACAACACCGGGGAGCTGTTTTTT
TRBJ1-3,TRBV10-2,.,.,CASTDGALLGNTIYF,TGCGCCAGCACCGACGGGGCCCTCCTGGGGAACACCATATATTTT